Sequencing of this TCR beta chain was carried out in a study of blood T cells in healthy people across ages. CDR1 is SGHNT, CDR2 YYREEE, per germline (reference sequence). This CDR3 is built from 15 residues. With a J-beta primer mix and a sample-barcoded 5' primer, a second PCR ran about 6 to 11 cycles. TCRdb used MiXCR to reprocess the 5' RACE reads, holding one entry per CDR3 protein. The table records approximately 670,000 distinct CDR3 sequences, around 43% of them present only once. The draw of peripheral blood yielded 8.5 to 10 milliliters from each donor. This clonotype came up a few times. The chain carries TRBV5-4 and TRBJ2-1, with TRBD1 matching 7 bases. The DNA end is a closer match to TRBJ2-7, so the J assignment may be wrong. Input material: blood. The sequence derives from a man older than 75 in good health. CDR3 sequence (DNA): TGTGCCAGCAGCCGCAGGGGGAGCTCCTACAATGAGCAGTACTTC. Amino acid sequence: CASSRRGSSYNEQYF.